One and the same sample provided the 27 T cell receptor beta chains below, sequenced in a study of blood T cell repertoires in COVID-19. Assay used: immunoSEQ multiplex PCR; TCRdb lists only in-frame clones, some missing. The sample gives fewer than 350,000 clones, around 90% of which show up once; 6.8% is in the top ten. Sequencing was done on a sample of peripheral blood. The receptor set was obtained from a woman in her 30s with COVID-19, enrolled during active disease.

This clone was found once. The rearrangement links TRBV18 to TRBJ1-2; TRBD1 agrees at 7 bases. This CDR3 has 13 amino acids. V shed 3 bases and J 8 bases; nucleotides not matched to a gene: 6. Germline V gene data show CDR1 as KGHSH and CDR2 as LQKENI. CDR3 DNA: TGTGCCAGCTCACCTGCAGGAGGGGGCGGCTACACCTTC. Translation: CASSPAGGGGYTF.

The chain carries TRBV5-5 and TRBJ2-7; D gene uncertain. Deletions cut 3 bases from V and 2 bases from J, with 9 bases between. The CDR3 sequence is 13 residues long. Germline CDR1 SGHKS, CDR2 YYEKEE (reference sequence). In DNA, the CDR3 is TGTGCCAGCAGCTCCAGGCAGACCTACGAGCAGTACTTC. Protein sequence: CASSSRQTYEQYF.

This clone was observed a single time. The DNA of the CDR3 is TGTGCCAGCAGCTGGGACGAGCCGGGGGACCAGTACTTC. It is translated as CASSWDEPGDQYF. J is TRBJ2-5 and V is TRBV11-2; maybe TRBD2 (6 bases). The CDR3 runs 13 residues. Trimming took off 4 bases at V and 10 bases at J, with 16 bases between the two ends. Germline CDR1 SGHAT, CDR2 FQNNGV. Filled out from reference TRBV11-2 and TRBJ2-5, the complete variable domain reads EAGVAQSPRYKIIEKRQSVAFWCNPISGHATLYWYQQILGQGPKLLIQFQNNGVVDDSQLPKDRFSAERLKGVDSTLKIQPAKLEDSAVYLCASSWDEPGDQYFGPGTRLLVL.

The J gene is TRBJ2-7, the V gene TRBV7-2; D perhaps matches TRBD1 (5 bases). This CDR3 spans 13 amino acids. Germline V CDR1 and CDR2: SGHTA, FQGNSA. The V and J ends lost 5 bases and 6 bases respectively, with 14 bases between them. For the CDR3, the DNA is TGTGCCAGCAGCGTATATCAGGGATCCGAGCAGTACTTC. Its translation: CASSVYQGSEQYF.

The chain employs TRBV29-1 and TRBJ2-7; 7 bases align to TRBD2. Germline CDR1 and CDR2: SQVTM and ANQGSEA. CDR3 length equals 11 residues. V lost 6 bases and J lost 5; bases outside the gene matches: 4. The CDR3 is CSVASGDEQYF. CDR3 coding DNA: TGCAGCGTGGCGAGCGGGGACGAGCAGTACTTC.

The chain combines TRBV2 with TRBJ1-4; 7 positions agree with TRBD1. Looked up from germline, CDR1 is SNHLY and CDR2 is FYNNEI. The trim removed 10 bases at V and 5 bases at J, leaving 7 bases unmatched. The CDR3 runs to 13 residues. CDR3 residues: CATTGTDNEKLFF. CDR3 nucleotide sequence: TGTGCCACCACCGGGACAGACAATGAAAAACTGTTTTTT.

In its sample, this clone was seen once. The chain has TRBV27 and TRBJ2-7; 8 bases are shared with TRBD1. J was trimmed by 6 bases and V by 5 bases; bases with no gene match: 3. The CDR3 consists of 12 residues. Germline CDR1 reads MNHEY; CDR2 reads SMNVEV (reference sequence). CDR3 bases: TGTGCCAGCAGTAGACAGGGGACCGAGCAGTACTTC. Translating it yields CASSRQGTEQYF.

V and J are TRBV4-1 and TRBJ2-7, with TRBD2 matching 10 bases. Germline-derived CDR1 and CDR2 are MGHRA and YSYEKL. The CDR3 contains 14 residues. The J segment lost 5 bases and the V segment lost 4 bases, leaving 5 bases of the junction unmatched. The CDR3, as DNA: TGCGCCAGCAGCCTAGCGGGAGGCTCTGACGAGCAGTACTTC. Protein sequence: CASSLAGGSDEQYF.

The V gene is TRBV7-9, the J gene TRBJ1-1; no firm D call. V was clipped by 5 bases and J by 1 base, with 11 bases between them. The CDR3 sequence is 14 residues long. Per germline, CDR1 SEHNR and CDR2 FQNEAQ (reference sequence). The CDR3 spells CASSPVTGNTEAFF. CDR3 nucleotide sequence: TGTGCCAGCAGCCCCGTTACCGGGAACACTGAAGCTTTCTTT.

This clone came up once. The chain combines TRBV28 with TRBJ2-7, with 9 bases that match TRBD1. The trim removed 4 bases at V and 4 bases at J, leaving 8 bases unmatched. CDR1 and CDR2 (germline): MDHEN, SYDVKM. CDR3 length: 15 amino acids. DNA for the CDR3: TGTGCCAGCAGTTCACGGGGACAGGGCGAGTACGAGCAGTACTTC. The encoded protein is CASSSRGQGEYEQYF.

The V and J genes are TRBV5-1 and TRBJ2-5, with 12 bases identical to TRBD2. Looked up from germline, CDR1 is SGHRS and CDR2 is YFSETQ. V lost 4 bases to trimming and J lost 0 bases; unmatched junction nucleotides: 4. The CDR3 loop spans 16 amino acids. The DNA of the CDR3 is TGCGCCAGCAGCATCCGACTAGCGGGAGACCAAGAGACCCAGTACTTC. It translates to CASSIRLAGDQETQYF.

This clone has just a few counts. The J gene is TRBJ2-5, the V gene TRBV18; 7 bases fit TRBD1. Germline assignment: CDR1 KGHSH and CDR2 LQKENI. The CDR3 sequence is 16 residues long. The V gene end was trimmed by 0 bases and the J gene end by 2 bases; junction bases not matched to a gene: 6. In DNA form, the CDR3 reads TGTGCCAGCTCACCACCCCTGGCAGGGGGTCAAGAGACCCAGTACTTC. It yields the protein CASSPPLAGGQETQYF.

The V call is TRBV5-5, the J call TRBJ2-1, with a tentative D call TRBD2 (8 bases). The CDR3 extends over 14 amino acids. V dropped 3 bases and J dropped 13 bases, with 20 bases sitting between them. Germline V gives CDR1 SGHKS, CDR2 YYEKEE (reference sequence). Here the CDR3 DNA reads TGTGCCAGCAGCTGGCATAGCGGGACAGCCGAACAGTTCTTC. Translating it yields CASSWHSGTAEQFF.

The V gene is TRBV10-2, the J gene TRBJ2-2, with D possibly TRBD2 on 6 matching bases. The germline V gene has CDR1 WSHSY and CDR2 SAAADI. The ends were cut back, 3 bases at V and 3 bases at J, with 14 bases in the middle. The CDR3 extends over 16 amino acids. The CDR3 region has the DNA TGCGCCAGCAGTGATTACGGGAGAAAGGACACCGGGGAGCTGTTTTTT. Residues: CASSDYGRKDTGELFF.

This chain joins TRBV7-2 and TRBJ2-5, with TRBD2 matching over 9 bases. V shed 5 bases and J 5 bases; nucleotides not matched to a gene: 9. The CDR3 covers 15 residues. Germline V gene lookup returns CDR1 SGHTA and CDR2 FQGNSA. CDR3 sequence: CASSPPGTSLETQYF. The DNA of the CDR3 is TGTGCCAGCAGCCCACCCGGGACTAGCCTGGAGACCCAGTACTTC.

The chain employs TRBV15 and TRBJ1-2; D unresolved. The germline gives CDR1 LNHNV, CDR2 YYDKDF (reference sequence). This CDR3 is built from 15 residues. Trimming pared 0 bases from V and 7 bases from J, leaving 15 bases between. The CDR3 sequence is CATSRDLVGRVGYTF. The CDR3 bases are TGTGCCACCAGCAGAGATCTGGTGGGGAGGGTTGGCTACACCTTC.

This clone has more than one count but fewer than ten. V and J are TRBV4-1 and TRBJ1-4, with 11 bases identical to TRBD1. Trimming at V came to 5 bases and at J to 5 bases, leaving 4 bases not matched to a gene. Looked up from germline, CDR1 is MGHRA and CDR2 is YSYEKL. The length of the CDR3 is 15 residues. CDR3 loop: CASSAGTGGNEKLFF. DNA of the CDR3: TGCGCCAGCAGCGCTGGGACAGGGGGAAATGAAAAACTGTTTTTT.

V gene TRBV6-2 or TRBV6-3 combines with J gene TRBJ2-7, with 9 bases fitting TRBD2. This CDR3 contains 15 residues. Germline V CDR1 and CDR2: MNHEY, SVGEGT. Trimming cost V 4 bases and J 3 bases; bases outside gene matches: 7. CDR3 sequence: CASSSFAGGLYEQYF. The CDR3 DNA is TGTGCCAGCAGTTCATTCGCGGGAGGGCTCTACGAGCAGTACTTC.

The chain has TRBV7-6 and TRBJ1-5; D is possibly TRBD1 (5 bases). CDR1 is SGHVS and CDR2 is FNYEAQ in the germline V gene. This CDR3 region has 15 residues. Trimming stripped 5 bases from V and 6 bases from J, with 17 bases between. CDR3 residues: CASSPNPGGVQPQHF. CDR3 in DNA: TGTGCCAGCAGCCCCAATCCGGGAGGGGTTCAGCCCCAGCATTTT.

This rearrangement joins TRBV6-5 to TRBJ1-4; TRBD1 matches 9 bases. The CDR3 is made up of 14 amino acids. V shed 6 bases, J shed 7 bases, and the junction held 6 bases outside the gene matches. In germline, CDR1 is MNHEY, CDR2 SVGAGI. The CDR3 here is CASSQTGGGEKLFF. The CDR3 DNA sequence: TGTGCCAGCAGCCAAACAGGGGGCGGTGAAAAACTGTTTTTT.

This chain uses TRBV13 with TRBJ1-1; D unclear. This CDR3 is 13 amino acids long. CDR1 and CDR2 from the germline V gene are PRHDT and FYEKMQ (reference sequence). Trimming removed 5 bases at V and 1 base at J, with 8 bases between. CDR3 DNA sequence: TGTGCCAGCAGCCCTGGGCGGAACACTGAAGCTTTCTTT. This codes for CASSPGRNTEAFF.

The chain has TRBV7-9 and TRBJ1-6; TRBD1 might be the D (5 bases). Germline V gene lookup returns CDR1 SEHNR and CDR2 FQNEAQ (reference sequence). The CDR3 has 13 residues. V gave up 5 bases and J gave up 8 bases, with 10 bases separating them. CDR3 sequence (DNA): TGTGCCAGCAGCCTCACCAGGGATTCACCCCTCCACTTT. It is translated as CASSLTRDSPLHF.

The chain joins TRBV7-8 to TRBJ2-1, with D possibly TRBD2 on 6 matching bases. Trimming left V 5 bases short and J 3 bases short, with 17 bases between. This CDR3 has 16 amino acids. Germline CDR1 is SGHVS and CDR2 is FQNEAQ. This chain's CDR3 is CASSPGGGGNYNEQFF. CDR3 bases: TGTGCCAGCAGCCCGGGCGGTGGGGGGAACTACAATGAGCAGTTCTTC. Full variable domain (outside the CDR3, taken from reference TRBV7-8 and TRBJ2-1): GAGVSQSPRYKVAKRGQDVALRCDPISGHVSLFWYQQALGQGPEFLTYFQNEAQLDKSGLPSDRFFAERPEGSVSTLKIQRTQQEDSAVYLCASSPGGGGNYNEQFFGPGTRLTVL.

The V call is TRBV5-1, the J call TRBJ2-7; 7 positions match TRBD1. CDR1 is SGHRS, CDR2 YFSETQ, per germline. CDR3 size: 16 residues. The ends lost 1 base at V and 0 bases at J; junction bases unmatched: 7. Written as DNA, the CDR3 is TGCGCCAGCAGCTTGACGTCCCGGGACAGCTCCTACGAGCAGTACTTC. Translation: CASSLTSRDSSYEQYF.

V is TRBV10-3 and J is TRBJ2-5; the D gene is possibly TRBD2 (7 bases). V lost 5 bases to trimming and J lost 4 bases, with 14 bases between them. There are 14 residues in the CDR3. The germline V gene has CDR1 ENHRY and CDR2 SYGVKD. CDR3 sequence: CAISSGGRGETQYF. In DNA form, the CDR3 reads TGTGCCATCAGTTCCGGGGGGCGCGGAGAGACCCAGTACTTC.

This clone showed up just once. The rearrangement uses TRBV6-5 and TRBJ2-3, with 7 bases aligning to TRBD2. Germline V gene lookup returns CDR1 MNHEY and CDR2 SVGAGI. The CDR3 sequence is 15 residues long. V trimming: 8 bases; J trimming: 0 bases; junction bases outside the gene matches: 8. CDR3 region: CASAPQRGSTDTQYF. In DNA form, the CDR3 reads TGTGCCAGCGCCCCCCAGCGGGGAAGCACAGATACGCAGTATTTT.

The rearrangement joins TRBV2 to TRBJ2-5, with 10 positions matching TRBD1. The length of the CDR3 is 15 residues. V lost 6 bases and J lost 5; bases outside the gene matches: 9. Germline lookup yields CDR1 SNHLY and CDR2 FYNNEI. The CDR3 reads CASRFDRGRWETQYF. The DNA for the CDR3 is TGTGCCAGCAGGTTCGACAGGGGGCGCTGGGAGACCCAGTACTTC.